This is a list of T cell receptor beta chains from one sample in a study of cytomegalovirus exposure and HLA in healthy donors. Here immunoSEQ multiplex PCR was the method, and the copy in TCRdb shows in-frame clones only, minus some. The table has some 140,000 clones, approximately 75% seen once; the top ten hold approximately 1.1%. Sequences were obtained from PBMCs. The receptors were gathered from a male donor in good health and CMV-seronegative. CDR3s include the opening cysteine and the closing phenylalanine or tryptophan. D genes are given only for firm matches. Rows may omit the clone size; those that give it use once, few, many or a size class.

CDR3aa | CDR3nt | d_gene | j_gene | v_gene | abundance
CAWSVPRTGGAGGYTF | TGTGCCTGGAGTGTACCTCGGACAGGGGGCGCAGGTGGCTACACCTTC | TRBD1 | TRBJ1-2 | TRBV30 | -
CASSHPGQGRHEQYF | TGTGCCAGCAGCCACCCGGGACAGGGGAGGCACGAGCAGTACTTC | TRBD1 | TRBJ2-7 | TRBV7-6 | -
CAISVEARSGNTIYF | TGTGCCATCAGTGTTGAGGCCCGCTCTGGAAACACCATATATTTT | - | TRBJ1-3 | TRBV10-3 | once
CSVDSGVTDTQYF | TGCAGCGTTGACTCAGGGGTCACAGATACGCAGTATTTT | - | TRBJ2-3 | TRBV29-1 | -
CASSQGTSGGQGEQFF | TGTGCCAGCAGTCAAGGGACTAGCGGGGGGCAGGGTGAGCAGTTCTTC | TRBD2 | TRBJ2-1 | TRBV6-1 | -
CASSLADWEREQYF | TGTGCCAGCAGCTTGGCCGACTGGGAGCGCGAGCAGTACTTC | - | TRBJ2-7 | TRBV5-6 | -
CAIGVGTGRTDTQYF | TGTGCCATCGGGGTGGGGACAGGGCGAACAGATACGCAGTATTTT | TRBD1 | TRBJ2-3 | TRBV10-3 | -
CASSLPPVGAPDGELFF | TGTGCCAGCAGCCTCCCCCCAGTGGGGGCGCCTGACGGGGAGCTGTTTTTT | - | TRBJ2-2 | TRBV7-6 | -
CASSTGQNYGYTF | TGTGCCAGCAGTACGGGACAGAACTATGGCTACACCTTC | TRBD1 | TRBJ1-2 | TRBV5-4 | -
CASRRDRNTEAFF | TGTGCCAGCAGGCGGGACAGGAACACTGAAGCTTTCTTT | TRBD1 | TRBJ1-1 | TRBV2 | -
CAWSRISGGAAEQFF | TGTGCCTGGAGTAGGATTAGCGGGGGGGCCGCGGAGCAGTTCTTC | TRBD2 | TRBJ2-1 | TRBV30 | -
CASSPLAGASYEQYF | TGTGCCAGCAGCCCACTAGCGGGGGCCTCCTACGAGCAGTACTTC | TRBD2 | TRBJ2-7 | TRBV7-8 | once
CASSFLVAGGRSDTQYF | TGTGCCAGCAGCTTTTTAGTCGCGGGGGGGCGATCAGATACGCAGTATTTT | TRBD2 | TRBJ2-3 | TRBV7-2 | -
CASSPTVYSNQPQHF | TGTGCCAGCAGTCCGACAGTTTATAGCAATCAGCCCCAGCATTTT | - | TRBJ1-5 | TRBV27 | -
CSVAPETEAFF | TGCAGCGTTGCCCCCGAGACTGAAGCTTTCTTT | - | TRBJ1-1 | TRBV29-1 | few
CASSRLSGGTVMNTEAFF | TGTGCCAGCAGCCGATTGTCCGGCGGGACGGTCATGAACACTGAAGCTTTCTTT | - | TRBJ1-1 | TRBV4-2 | -
CASSLGTGVTEAFF | TGTGCCAGCAGCTTGGGGACAGGGGTTACTGAAGCTTTCTTT | TRBD1 | TRBJ1-1 | TRBV5-4 | -
CASRGLGSTGGYTF | TGTGCCAGCAGGGGTCTTGGGTCAACCGGGGGCTACACCTTC | - | TRBJ1-2 | TRBV27 | -
CASSLVGPQETQYF | TGTGCCAGCAGCTTGGTTGGGCCCCAAGAGACCCAGTACTTC | - | TRBJ2-5 | TRBV5-4 | -
CASSLGLAASEGELFF | TGCGCCAGCAGCTTAGGACTAGCGGCAAGTGAGGGGGAGCTGTTTTTT | TRBD2 | TRBJ2-2 | TRBV5-1 | once
CASSTQLKQFF | TGTGCCAGTAGTACACAATTGAAGCAGTTCTTC | - | TRBJ2-1 | TRBV19 | -
CASSGGQVTDTQYF | TGTGCCAGCAGTGGAGGACAGGTCACAGATACGCAGTATTTT | TRBD1 | TRBJ2-3 | TRBV6-1 | -
CASSLLGGPSGNTIYF | TGTGCCAGCAGCCTCCTCGGAGGGCCCTCTGGAAACACCATATATTTT | - | TRBJ1-3 | TRBV7-2 | few
CASSWGSGLARNEQFF | TGTGCCAGCAGCTGGGGGAGCGGACTAGCGAGGAATGAGCAGTTCTTC | TRBD2 | TRBJ2-1 | TRBV11-2 | -
CASSQGRSNQPQHF | TGTGCCAGCAGTCAGGGGCGTTCCAATCAGCCCCAGCATTTT | - | TRBJ1-5 | TRBV6-5 | -
CASSSPRGGLGYGYTF | TGTGCCAGCAGCTCCCCGCGGGGGGGCTTGGGCTATGGCTACACCTTC | - | TRBJ1-2 | TRBV7-9 | -
CAISDSLDRATEAFF | TGTGCCATCAGTGACTCCCTTGACAGGGCCACTGAAGCTTTCTTT | TRBD1 | TRBJ1-1 | TRBV10-3 | -
CASSPLGQGNIQYF | TGTGCCAGTAGTCCACTAGGACAGGGGAACATTCAGTACTTC | TRBD1 | TRBJ2-4 | TRBV19 | -
CASSLDKRTGHTRSPNQPQHF | TGTGCCAGCAGCCTTGATAAGCGAACGGGACACACACGATCCCCCAATCAGCCCCAGCATTTT | - | TRBJ1-5 | TRBV4-2 | -